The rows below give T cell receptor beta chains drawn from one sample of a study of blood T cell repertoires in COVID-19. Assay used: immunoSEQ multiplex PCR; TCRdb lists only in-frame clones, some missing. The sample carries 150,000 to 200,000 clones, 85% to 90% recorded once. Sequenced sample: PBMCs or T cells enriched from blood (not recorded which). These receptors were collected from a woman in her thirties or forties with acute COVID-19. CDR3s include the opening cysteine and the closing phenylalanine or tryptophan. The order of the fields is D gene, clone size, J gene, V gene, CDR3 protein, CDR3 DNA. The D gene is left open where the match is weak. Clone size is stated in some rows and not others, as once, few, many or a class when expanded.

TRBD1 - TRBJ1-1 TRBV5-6 CASSLAGETGALWDTEAFF TGTGCCAGCAGCTTGGCGGGTGAAACAGGGGCGTTATGGGACACTGAAGCTTTCTTT
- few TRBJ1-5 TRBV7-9 CASSFGSNQPQHF TGTGCCAGCAGCTTCGGTAGCAATCAGCCCCAGCATTTT
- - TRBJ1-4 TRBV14 CASSQDPVEKLFF TGTGCCAGCAGCCAAGATCCAGTTGAAAAACTGTTTTTT
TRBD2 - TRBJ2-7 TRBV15 CATRTSGHYEQYF TGTGCCACCCGAACTAGCGGACACTACGAGCAGTACTTC
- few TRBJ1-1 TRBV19 CASTREGGTEAFF TGTGCCAGTACTAGGGAGGGAGGCACTGAAGCTTTCTTT
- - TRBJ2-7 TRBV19 CASSIAGPAYEQYF TGTGCCAGTAGTATCGCGGGCCCCGCCTACGAGCAGTACTTC
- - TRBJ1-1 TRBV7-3 CASSLWGDTEAFF TGTGCCAGCAGCTTATGGGGGGACACTGAAGCTTTCTTT
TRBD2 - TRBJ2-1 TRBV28 CASSLTGGWLNEQFF TGTGCCAGCAGTTTAACGGGGGGATGGTTAAATGAGCAGTTCTTC
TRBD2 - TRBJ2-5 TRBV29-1 CSVRRGGRIEETQYF TGCAGCGTCCGTAGGGGCGGGAGGATTGAAGAGACCCAGTACTTC
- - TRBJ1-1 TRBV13 CASSKRVGGQLNTEAFF TGTGCCAGCAGCAAGCGGGTCGGGGGGCAGTTGAACACTGAAGCTTTCTTT
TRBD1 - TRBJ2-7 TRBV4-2 CASSQGTGDEQYF TGTGCCAGCAGCCAAGGGACAGGGGACGAGCAGTACTTC
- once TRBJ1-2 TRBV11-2 CASSETGTTWYGYTF TGTGCCAGCAGCGAAACCGGGACAACGTGGTATGGCTACACCTTC
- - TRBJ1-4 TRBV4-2 CASRGLLEGNEKLFF TGTGCCAGCAGGGGACTTTTAGAGGGTAATGAAAAACTGTTTTTT
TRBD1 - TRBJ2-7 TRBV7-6 CASSAGTEYEQYF TGTGCCAGCAGTGCCGGGACAGAGTACGAGCAGTACTTC
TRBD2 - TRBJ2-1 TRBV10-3 CAISGAGGLNEQFF TGTGCCATCAGTGGAGCGGGGGGGCTCAATGAGCAGTTCTTC
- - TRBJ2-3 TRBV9 CASSEDAPGLHKQDTQYF TGTGCCAGCAGCGAGGACGCACCGGGACTCCATAAGCAAGATACGCAGTATTTT
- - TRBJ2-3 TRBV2 CASTPTPTRTDTQYF TGTGCCAGCACCCCGACACCTACCCGCACAGATACGCAGTATTTT
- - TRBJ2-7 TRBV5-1 CASSLVTSGYEQYF TGCGCCAGCAGCTTGGTTACATCGGGCTACGAGCAGTACTTC
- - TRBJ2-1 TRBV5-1 CASSPARGPYNEQFF TGCGCCAGCAGCCCTGCTAGAGGCCCGTACAATGAGCAGTTCTTC
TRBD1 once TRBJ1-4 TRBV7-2 CASSKQGPGGNEKLFF TGTGCCAGCAGCAAACAGGGGCCAGGGGGTAATGAAAAACTGTTTTTT
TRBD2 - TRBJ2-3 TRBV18 CASSPGLETDTQYF TGTGCCAGCTCACCAGGACTAGAGACAGATACGCAGTATTTT
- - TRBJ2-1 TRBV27 CASGVGYNEQFF TGTGCCAGCGGAGTTGGATACAATGAGCAGTTCTTC
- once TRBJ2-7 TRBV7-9 CASSLAQGGTYEQYF TGTGCCAGCAGCTTAGCCCAGGGTGGGACCTACGAGCAGTACTTC
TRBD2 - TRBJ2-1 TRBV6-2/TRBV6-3 CASSYPPAGASYNEQFF TGTGCCAGCAGTTACCCCCCAGCGGGGGCCTCCTACAATGAGCAGTTCTTC
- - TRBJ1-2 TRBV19 CASNLRGSNYGYTF TGTGCCAGTAACCTCAGAGGTTCCAACTATGGCTACACCTTC
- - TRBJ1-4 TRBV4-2 CASGGRGDEKLFF TGTGCCAGCGGCGGGAGAGGCGATGAAAAACTGTTTTTT
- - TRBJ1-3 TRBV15 CATSRVGSLGDTIYF TGTGCCACCAGCAGAGTCGGGTCCCTGGGAGACACCATATATTTT
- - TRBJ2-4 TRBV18 CASSAGGSKNIQYF TGTGCCAGCTCTGCAGGGGGGTCCAAAAACATTCAGTACTTC
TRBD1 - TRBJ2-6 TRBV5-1 CASSQGQGDSGANVLTF TGCGCCAGCAGCCAGGGACAGGGGGACTCTGGGGCCAACGTCCTGACTTTC
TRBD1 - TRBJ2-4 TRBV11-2 CASSVQTGFQNIQYF TGTGCCAGCAGCGTCCAGACAGGGTTCCAAAACATTCAGTACTTC
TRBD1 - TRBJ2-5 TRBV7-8 CASSSGRDSNQETQYF TGTGCCAGCAGCTCAGGCCGGGACAGTAACCAAGAGACCCAGTACTTC
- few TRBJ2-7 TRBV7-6 CASGFLSSLGKGQGSYEQYF TGTGCCAGCGGATTTCTAAGCAGCTTAGGTAAGGGGCAGGGATCCTACGAGCAGTACTTC
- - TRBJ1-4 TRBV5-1 CASSQKTGLDEKLFF TGCGCCAGCAGCCAAAAAACAGGGTTGGACGAAAAACTGTTTTTT
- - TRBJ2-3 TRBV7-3 CASSASGGGDTQYF TGTGCCAGCAGCGCTAGCGGAGGGGGAGATACGCAGTATTTT
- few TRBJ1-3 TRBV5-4 CASSRDIGNTIYF TGTGCCAGCAGCCGGGACATTGGAAACACCATATATTTT
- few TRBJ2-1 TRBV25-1 CASSDILGNEQFF TGTGCCAGCAGTGATATACTAGGCAATGAGCAGTTCTTC
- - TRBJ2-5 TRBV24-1 CATSDSSGETRETQYF TGTGCCACCAGTGATTCCTCCGGGGAAACGAGAGAGACCCAGTACTTC
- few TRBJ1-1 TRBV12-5 CASAAGVTEAFF TGTGCTAGTGCCGCGGGCGTCACTGAAGCTTTCTTT
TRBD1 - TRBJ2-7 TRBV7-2 CASSHPGTGYEQYF TGTGCCAGCAGCCACCCCGGGACAGGGTACGAGCAGTACTTC
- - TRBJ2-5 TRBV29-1 CSVVRGGQETQYF TGCAGCGTTGTGCGAGGGGGCCAAGAGACCCAGTACTTC
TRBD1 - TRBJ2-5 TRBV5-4 CASSEGQGVKQETQYF TGTGCCAGCAGCGAGGGGCAGGGGGTTAAACAAGAGACCCAGTACTTC
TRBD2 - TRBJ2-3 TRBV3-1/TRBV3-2 CASSFGLVGDTQYF TGTGCCAGCAGCTTCGGACTAGTAGGGGATACGCAGTATTTT
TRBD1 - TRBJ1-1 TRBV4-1 CASSHLDRGGLGKTEAFF TGCGCCAGCAGCCACCTGGACAGGGGGGGGCTGGGAAAAACTGAAGCTTTCTTT
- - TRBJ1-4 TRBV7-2 CASSSSALATNEKLFF TGTGCCAGCAGCTCTAGCGCATTGGCAACTAATGAAAAACTGTTTTTT
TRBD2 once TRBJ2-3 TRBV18 CASSPRGLAGASTDTQYF TGTGCCAGCTCACCACGGGGACTAGCGGGTGCTAGCACAGATACGCAGTATTTT
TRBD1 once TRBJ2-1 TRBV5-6 CASSLGTGGNEQFF TGTGCCAGCAGCTTGGGCACAGGGGGTAATGAGCAGTTCTTC
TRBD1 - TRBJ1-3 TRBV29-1 CSVEGDSSGNTIYF TGCAGCGTTGAAGGGGACAGCTCTGGAAACACCATATATTTT
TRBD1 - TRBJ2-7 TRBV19 CASSIFLGQGSYEQYF TGTGCCAGTAGTATCTTTCTGGGACAGGGGTCCTACGAGCAGTACTTC
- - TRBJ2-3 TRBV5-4 CASSSPQGSPLGTDTQYF TGTGCCAGCAGCTCTCCCCAGGGGTCCCCGTTAGGCACAGATACGCAGTATTTT
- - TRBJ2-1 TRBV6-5 CASSYAGIGNEQFF TGTGCCAGCAGTTACGCCGGGATAGGCAATGAGCAGTTCTTC
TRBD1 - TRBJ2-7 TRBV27 CASGWVPGTGGVEQYF TGTGCCAGCGGGTGGGTCCCCGGGACAGGGGGAGTGGAGCAGTACTTC
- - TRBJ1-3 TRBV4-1 CASSQDEGDSSSGNTIYF TGCGCCAGCAGCCAAGATGAAGGGGACTCTAGCTCTGGAAACACCATATATTTT
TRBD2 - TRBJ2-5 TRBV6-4 CASSERIAGGRETQYF TGTGCCAGCAGTGAACGAATAGCGGGGGGGCGGGAGACCCAGTACTTC